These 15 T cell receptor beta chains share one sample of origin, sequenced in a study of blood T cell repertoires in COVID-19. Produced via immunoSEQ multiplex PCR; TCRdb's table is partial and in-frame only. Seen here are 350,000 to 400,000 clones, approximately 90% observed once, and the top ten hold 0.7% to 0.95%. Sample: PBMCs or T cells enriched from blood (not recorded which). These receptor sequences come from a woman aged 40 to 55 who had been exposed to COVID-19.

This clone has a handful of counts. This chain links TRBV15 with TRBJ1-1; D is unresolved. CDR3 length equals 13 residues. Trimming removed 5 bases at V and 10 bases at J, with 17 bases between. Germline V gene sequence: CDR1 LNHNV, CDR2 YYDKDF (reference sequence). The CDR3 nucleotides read TGTGCCACCAGCCCCAAGCGGGCCAGCGGAGCTTTCTTT. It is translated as CATSPKRASGAFF.

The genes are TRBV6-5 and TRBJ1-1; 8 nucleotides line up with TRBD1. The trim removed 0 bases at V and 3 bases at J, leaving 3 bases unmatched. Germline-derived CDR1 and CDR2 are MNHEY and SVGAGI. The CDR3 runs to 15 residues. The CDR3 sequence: CASSYSGTGDTEAFF. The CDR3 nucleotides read TGTGCCAGCAGTTACTCCGGGACAGGAGACACTGAAGCTTTCTTT.

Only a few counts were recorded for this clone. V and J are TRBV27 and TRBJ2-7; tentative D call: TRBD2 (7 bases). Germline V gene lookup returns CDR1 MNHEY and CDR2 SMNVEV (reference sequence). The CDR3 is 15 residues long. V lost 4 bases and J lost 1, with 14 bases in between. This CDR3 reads CASSYAAGTSYEQYF. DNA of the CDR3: TGTGCCAGCAGTTACGCAGCGGGGACATCCTACGAGCAGTACTTC.

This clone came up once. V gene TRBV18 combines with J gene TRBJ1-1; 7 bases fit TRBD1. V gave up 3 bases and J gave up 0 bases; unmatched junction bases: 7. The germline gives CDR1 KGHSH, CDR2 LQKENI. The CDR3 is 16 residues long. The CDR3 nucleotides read TGTGCCAGCTCACCGTCAACAGGGGCAATGAACACTGAAGCTTTCTTT. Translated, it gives CASSPSTGAMNTEAFF.

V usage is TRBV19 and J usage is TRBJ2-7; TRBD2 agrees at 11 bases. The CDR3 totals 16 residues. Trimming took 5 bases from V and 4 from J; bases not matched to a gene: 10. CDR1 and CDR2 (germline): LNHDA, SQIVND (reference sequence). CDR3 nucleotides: TGTGCCAGTAGTGCCAGTAGCGGGAGGGCCAGGTACGAGCAGTACTTC. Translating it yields CASSASSGRARYEQYF.

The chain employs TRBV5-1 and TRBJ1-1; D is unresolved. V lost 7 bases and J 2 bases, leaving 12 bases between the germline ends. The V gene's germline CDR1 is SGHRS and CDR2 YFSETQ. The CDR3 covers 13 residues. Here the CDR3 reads CASAKDLNTEAFF. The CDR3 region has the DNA TGCGCCAGCGCCAAGGACTTAAACACTGAAGCTTTCTTT.

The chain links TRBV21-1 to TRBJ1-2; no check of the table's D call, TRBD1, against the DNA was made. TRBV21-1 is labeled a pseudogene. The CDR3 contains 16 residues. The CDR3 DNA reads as TGTGCCAGCAGCAAAGCGGAGGACAGGAACGACTATGGCTACACCTTC. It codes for CASSKAEDRNDYGYTF.

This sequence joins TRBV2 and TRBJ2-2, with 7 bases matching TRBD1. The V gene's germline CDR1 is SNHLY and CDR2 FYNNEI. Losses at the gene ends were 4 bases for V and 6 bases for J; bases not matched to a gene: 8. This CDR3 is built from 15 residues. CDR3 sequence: CASSATGVKAGELFF. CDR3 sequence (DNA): TGTGCCAGCAGTGCAACAGGGGTGAAGGCCGGGGAGCTGTTTTTT.

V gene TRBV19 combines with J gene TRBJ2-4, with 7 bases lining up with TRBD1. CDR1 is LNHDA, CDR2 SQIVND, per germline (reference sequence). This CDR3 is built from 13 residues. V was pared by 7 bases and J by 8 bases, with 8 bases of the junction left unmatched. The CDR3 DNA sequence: TGTGCCAGTACCGCGACAGGGAAGGACATTCAGTACTTC. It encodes CASTATGKDIQYF.

The chain's CDR3 is CASSPDGITRGYTF. CDR3 nucleotide sequence: TGCGCCAGCAGCCCCGATGGCATAACGCGGGGCTACACCTTC. The V call is TRBV5-1, the J call TRBJ1-2; D is uncertain. Per germline, CDR1 SGHRS and CDR2 YFSETQ. Trimming took 4 bases from V and 8 from J, leaving 18 bases between them. The CDR3 sequence is 14 residues long.

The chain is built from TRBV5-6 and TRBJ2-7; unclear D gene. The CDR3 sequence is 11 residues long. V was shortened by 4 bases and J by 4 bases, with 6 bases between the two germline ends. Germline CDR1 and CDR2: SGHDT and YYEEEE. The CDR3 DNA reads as TGTGCCAGCAGCCTAAAATACGAGCAGTACTTC. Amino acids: CASSLKYEQYF.

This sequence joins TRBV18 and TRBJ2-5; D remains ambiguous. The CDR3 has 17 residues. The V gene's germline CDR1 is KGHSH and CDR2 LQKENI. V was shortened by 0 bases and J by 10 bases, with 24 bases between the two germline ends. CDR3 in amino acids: CASSPPITWAHTLVQYF. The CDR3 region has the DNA TGTGCCAGCTCACCACCTATCACTTGGGCCCACACTCTGGTCCAGTACTTC.

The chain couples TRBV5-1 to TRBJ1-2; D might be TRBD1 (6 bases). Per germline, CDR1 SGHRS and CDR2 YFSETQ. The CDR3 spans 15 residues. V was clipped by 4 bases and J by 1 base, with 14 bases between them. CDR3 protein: CASSPGQNSNYGYTF. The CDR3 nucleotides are TGCGCCAGCAGCCCCGGACAGAACAGTAACTATGGCTACACCTTC.

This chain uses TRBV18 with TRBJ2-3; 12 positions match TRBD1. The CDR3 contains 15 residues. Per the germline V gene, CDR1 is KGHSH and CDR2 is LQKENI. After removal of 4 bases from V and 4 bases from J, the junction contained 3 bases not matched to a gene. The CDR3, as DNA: TGTGCCAGCTCACTCGGGACAGGGGGCGCAGATACGCAGTATTTT. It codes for CASSLGTGGADTQYF.

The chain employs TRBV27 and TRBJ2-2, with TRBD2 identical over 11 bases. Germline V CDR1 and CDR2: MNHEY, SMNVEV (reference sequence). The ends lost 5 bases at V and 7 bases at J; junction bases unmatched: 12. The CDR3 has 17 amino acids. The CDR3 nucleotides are TGTGCCAGCAGTACCCTAGCGGGGGGACCCCAGGGCGGGGAGCTGTTTTTT. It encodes CASSTLAGGPQGGELFF.